This entry is about one T cell receptor (beta chain). The data derive from a study of blood T cell repertoires in COVID-19. About the research overall: T cells, B-cell-depleted T cells, or PBMCs supplied cDNA or gDNA.

Repertoires were generated with immunoSEQ multiplex PCR, while TCRdb's copy carries only in-frame clones and drops some. The sample consists of approximately 340,000 clones, around 88% of them appearing once. The V and J ends lost 1 base and 5 bases, in that order; junction bases with no gene match: 20. The CDR3 runs to 20 residues. The germline gives CDR1 KGHSH, CDR2 LQKENI. The source of this sequence is a man aged 25 to 40 with active or convalescent COVID-19. The rearrangement uses TRBV18 and TRBJ2-5, with 9 bases that match TRBD1. The sequenced sample consisted of peripheral blood. CDR3 in DNA: TGTGCCAGCTCACCACTTCGAGACGTCCGGGACAGGGTATCCAGGGAGACCCAGTACTTC. It yields the protein CASSPLRDVRDRVSRETQYF.